The 8 T cell receptor beta chains given below trace back to one sample, sequenced in a study of response to subunit inactivated influenza vaccine. TCRdb reprocessed the RT-PCR reads via MiXCR and lists one record per CDR3 protein. Of 150,000 to 200,000 distinct CDR3 sequences listed, more than 10% are singletons. The data were also submitted as part of a second study, on T cells expressing NK-cell markers. As that report states: 5'RACE template switching with UMIs generated TCR beta cDNA.

This specimen was CD8+ T cells sorted from PBMCs, taken 11 to 12 days after vaccination. The receptors stem from a man aged 45 to 65 who received an inactivated influenza vaccine.

The rearrangement uses TRBV20-1 and TRBJ2-7, with no clear D. Germline V gene sequence: CDR1 DFQATT, CDR2 SNEGSKA (reference sequence). CDR3 length equals 16 residues. V dropped 1 base and J dropped 0 bases, with 16 bases sitting between them. CDR3 bases: TGCAGTGCTAGAGGGTTCTTGTATCCTAGCTCCTACGAGCAGTACTTC. Translation gives CSARGFLYPSSYEQYF.

This clonotype has at least ten counts. This CDR3 is CASSLGGYAGELFF. In nucleotides, the CDR3 is TGTGCCAGCAGCTTAGGAGGGTACGCCGGGGAGCTGTTTTTT. The rearrangement uses TRBV11-2 and TRBJ2-2, with D possibly matching TRBD2 (5 bases). Trimming pared 1 base from V and 6 bases from J, leaving 9 bases between. CDR1 and CDR2 (germline): SGHAT, FQNNGV. This CDR3 is built from 14 residues.

This clonotype was counted a few times. The chain has TRBV6-1 and TRBJ2-1; 9 bases map to TRBD2. The germline CDR1 and CDR2 sequences are MNHNS and SASEGT. With V trimmed by 11 bases and J by 4 bases, 6 bases remained unmatched. The CDR3 runs 13 residues. The CDR3 protein is CAVQAGGYNEQFF. DNA for the CDR3: TGTGCCGTTCAGGCGGGGGGGTACAATGAGCAGTTCTTC.

This chain joins TRBV4-1 and TRBJ2-1; a weak D match, TRBD2 (6 bases). The CDR3 loop spans 14 amino acids. Germline-derived CDR1 and CDR2 are MGHRA and YSYEKL. Trimming removed 1 base from V and 7 bases from J, with 11 bases in between. The DNA for the CDR3 is TGCGCCAGCAGCCAAGCGCCGGGGGAGAATGAGCAGTTCTTC. Translation gives CASSQAPGENEQFF.

This clonotype was found many times. The chain uses TRBV12-3 or TRBV12-4 and TRBJ1-1, with D uncertain. The germline V and J ends were trimmed by 8 bases and 4 bases, with 5 bases remaining between them. The CDR3 loop spans 10 amino acids. The CDR3 here is CASSGTEAFF. CDR3 in DNA: TGTGCCAGCTCGGGCACTGAAGCTTTCTTT.

This clonotype has more than one count but fewer than ten. V and J are TRBV6-2 or TRBV6-3 and TRBJ2-6; either TRBD1 or TRBD2 may fit D (6 bases each). Germline V gene data show CDR1 as MNHEY and CDR2 as SVGEGT. This CDR3 comprises 17 residues. The V end lost 5 bases, the J end lost 4 bases, and 18 bases lay between the germline ends. The CDR3 loop is CASSRGRPLSGANVLTF. The CDR3 DNA sequence: TGTGCCAGCAGTAGGGGGAGGCCGCTGTCCGGGGCCAACGTCCTGACTTTC.

The chain has TRBV29-1 and TRBJ2-7; 13 nucleotides match TRBD2. This CDR3 has 14 residues. CDR1 SQVTM and CDR2 ANQGSEA come from the germline V gene. V dropped 5 bases and J dropped 2; count of bases not matched to a gene: 3. The CDR3 nucleotides read TGCAGCGTTACTAGCGGGAGGGTCCCCTACGAGCAGTACTTC. Translating it yields CSVTSGRVPYEQYF.

This chain links TRBV2 with TRBJ2-5; D may be TRBD2 (6 bases). The CDR3 runs 14 residues. Per the germline V gene, CDR1 is SNHLY and CDR2 is FYNNEI. Written as DNA, the CDR3 is TGTGCGACCACACCTGGGGCGGGGAAAGAGACCCAGTACTTC. Amino acid sequence: CATTPGAGKETQYF.